The sample holds many counts of the clone carrying this T cell receptor beta chain. The data are from a study of CD8 T cells in ankylosing spondylitis. TCRdb independently ran MiXCR on the 5' RACE reads; one entry per CDR3 protein. This table holds about 27,000 distinct CDR3 sequences, 7.9% found once. Unmatched junction bases numbered 6, after V lost 6 bases and J lost 4 bases. The CDR3 extends over 15 amino acids. CDR1 SGHTA and CDR2 FQGNSA come from the germline V gene. This receptor was taken from a male donor with ankylosing spondylitis or in good health (not recorded which). The rearrangement links TRBV7-2 to TRBJ2-3; TRBD2 aligns across 11 bases. What was sequenced was blood. The CDR3 DNA reads TGTGCCAGCAGTTCCAATAGCGGGGGGGCAGATACGCAGTATTTT. It encodes CASSSNSGGADTQYF.